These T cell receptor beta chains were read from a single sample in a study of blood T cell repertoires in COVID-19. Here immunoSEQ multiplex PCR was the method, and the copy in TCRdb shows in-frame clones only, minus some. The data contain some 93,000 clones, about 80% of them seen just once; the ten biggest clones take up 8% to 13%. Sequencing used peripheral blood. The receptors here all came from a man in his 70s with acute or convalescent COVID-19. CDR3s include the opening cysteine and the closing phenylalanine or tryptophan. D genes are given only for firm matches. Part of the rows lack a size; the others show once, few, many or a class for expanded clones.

CDR3: CASSLPSSGYNEQFF; DNA: TGCGCCAGCAGCTTGCCTAGCTCGGGCTACAATGAGCAGTTCTTC; J: TRBJ2-1; D: .; V: TRBV5-1; size: .
CDR3: CASSLETGVNYEQYF; DNA: TGTGCCAGCAGTTTGGAGACGGGAGTTAACTACGAGCAGTACTTC; J: TRBJ2-7; D: .; V: TRBV28; size: few
CDR3: CASSDDRVEEKLFF; DNA: TGTGCCAGCAGTGATGACAGGGTGGAGGAAAAACTGTTTTTT; J: TRBJ1-4; D: TRBD1; V: TRBV2; size: .
CDR3: CASSLEGLRRVQETQYF; DNA: TGTGCCAGCAGCTTGGAGGGTTTAAGGCGGGTCCAAGAGACCCAGTACTTC; J: TRBJ2-5; D: .; V: TRBV5-6; size: once
CDR3: CASSEDGGTPYNEQFF; DNA: TGTGCCAGCAGTGAAGACGGCGGGACCCCTTACAATGAGCAGTTCTTC; J: TRBJ2-1; D: .; V: TRBV6-1; size: .
CDR3: CASSPEQAGRNGYTF; DNA: TGCGCCAGCAGCCCGGAACAGGCGGGGAGAAACGGCTACACCTTC; J: TRBJ1-2; D: .; V: TRBV5-1; size: few
CDR3: CASSLTSVSSYNEQFF; DNA: TGCGCCAGCAGCTTGACTAGCGTTAGCTCCTACAATGAGCAGTTCTTC; J: TRBJ2-1; D: TRBD2; V: TRBV5-1; size: .
CDR3: CASSEMSTNYGYTF; DNA: TGTGCCAGCAGTGAAATGAGCACGAACTATGGCTACACCTTC; J: TRBJ1-2; D: .; V: TRBV2; size: .
CDR3: CASREGTSGTYEQYF; DNA: TGTGCCAGCAGGGAGGGGACTAGCGGGACCTACGAGCAGTACTTC; J: TRBJ2-7; D: TRBD2; V: TRBV27; size: .
CDR3: CASSYGGTYNEQFF; DNA: TGTGCCAGCAGTTACGGCGGGACCTACAATGAGCAGTTCTTC; J: TRBJ2-1; D: .; V: TRBV6-2/TRBV6-3; size: .
CDR3: CASSLSASLNEQFF; DNA: TGTGCCAGCAGCTTATCCGCTAGCTTAAATGAGCAGTTCTTC; J: TRBJ2-1; D: .; V: TRBV7-9; size: .
CDR3: CATRDWDSPLHF; DNA: TGTGCCACCCGGGACTGGGATTCACCCCTCCACTTT; J: TRBJ1-6; D: .; V: TRBV6-6; size: .
CDR3: CASSSGQISTDTQYF; DNA: TGTGCCAGCAGCTCGGGACAGATAAGCACAGATACGCAGTATTTT; J: TRBJ2-3; D: TRBD1; V: TRBV11-3; size: .
CDR3: CASSSQGAAEAYEQYF; DNA: TGTGCCAGCAGTAGTCAGGGGGCGGCCGAGGCCTACGAGCAGTACTTC; J: TRBJ2-7; D: TRBD1; V: TRBV27; size: few
CDR3: CASSFGQGGEKLFF; DNA: TGTGCCAGCAGCTTCGGACAGGGTGGAGAAAAACTGTTTTTT; J: TRBJ1-4; D: TRBD1; V: TRBV11-3; size: few
CDR3: CARSRRRGNTEAFF; DNA: TGTGCCAGAAGCCGCCGCAGGGGGAACACTGAAGCTTTCTTT; J: TRBJ1-1; D: .; V: TRBV5-3; size: few
CDR3: CSVRLVSVHEQYF; DNA: TGCAGCGTACGACTAGTGTCGGTTCACGAGCAGTACTTC; J: TRBJ2-7; D: .; V: TRBV29-1; size: .
CDR3: CASSPTATNEKLFF; DNA: TGTGCCAGCAGTCCGACAGCAACTAATGAAAAACTGTTTTTT; J: TRBJ1-4; D: .; V: TRBV6-2/TRBV6-3; size: .
CDR3: CASRGLVGETQYF; DNA: TGTGCCAGCAGAGGACTCGTGGGAGAGACCCAGTACTTC; J: TRBJ2-5; D: .; V: TRBV6-5; size: .
CDR3: CASSLRLAGGPDAQYF; DNA: TGTGCCAGCAGCCTAAGACTAGCGGGAGGGCCTGATGCGCAGTATTTT; J: TRBJ2-3; D: TRBD2; V: TRBV5-4; size: .
CDR3: CATSTVNTEAFF; DNA: TGTGCCACCAGCACAGTGAACACTGAAGCTTTCTTT; J: TRBJ1-1; D: .; V: TRBV15; size: .
CDR3: CASSEQGRQPQHF; DNA: TGTGCCAGCAGTGAACAGGGTCGTCAGCCCCAGCATTTT; J: TRBJ1-5; D: .; V: TRBV27; size: few
CDR3: CASSLTFTGQSPYGHTF; DNA: TGTGCCAGCAGTCTCACCTTTACAGGGCAGTCCCCCTATGGCCACACCTTC; J: TRBJ1-2; D: .; V: TRBV6-6; size: .
CDR3: CASSLTAWTGQETQYF; DNA: TGTGCCAGTAGTCTGACCGCTTGGACAGGTCAAGAGACCCAGTACTTC; J: TRBJ2-5; D: TRBD1; V: TRBV19; size: few
CDR3: CASSTSVGTGLDQPQHF; DNA: TGTGCCAGTAGTACGTCTGTGGGAACGGGATTAGACCAGCCCCAGCATTTT; J: TRBJ1-5; D: .; V: TRBV19; size: .
CDR3: CASSFQGAFNQPQHF; DNA: TGTGCCAGCAGTTTTCAGGGGGCCTTTAATCAGCCCCAGCATTTT; J: TRBJ1-5; D: TRBD1; V: TRBV7-2; size: once
CDR3: CASSLLQGYNEQFF; DNA: TGTGCCAGCAGTTTACTCCAGGGGTACAATGAGCAGTTCTTC; J: TRBJ2-1; D: .; V: TRBV28; size: .
CDR3: CASSVSGQSSGNTIYF; DNA: TGTGCCAGCAGTGTCTCCGGACAGAGCTCTGGAAACACCATATATTTT; J: TRBJ1-3; D: .; V: TRBV6-1; size: once
CDR3: CASSFTSGVLSYTF; DNA: TGTGCCAGCAGCTTCACGTCCGGGGTTTTAAGCTACACCTTC; J: TRBJ1-2; D: .; V: TRBV7-2; size: few
CDR3: CAISEGRSPLHF; DNA: TGTGCCATCAGTGAGGGGAGGTCACCCCTCCACTTT; J: TRBJ1-6; D: .; V: TRBV10-3; size: once
CDR3: CASSFAGPTNEKLFF; DNA: TGTGCCAGCAGTTTCGCAGGGCCAACTAATGAAAAACTGTTTTTT; J: TRBJ1-4; D: .; V: TRBV28; size: few
CDR3: CASSLAERGANTEAFF; DNA: TGTGCCAGCAGCTTAGCTGAGCGGGGGGCGAACACTGAAGCTTTCTTT; J: TRBJ1-1; D: .; V: TRBV7-9; size: .
CDR3: CASRSRSNQPQHF; DNA: TGTGCCAGCAGGTCCCGGAGCAATCAGCCCCAGCATTTT; J: TRBJ1-5; D: .; V: TRBV12-3/TRBV12-4; size: .
CDR3: CASGADRGRYEQYF; DNA: TGTGCCAGCGGCGCCGACAGGGGGCGATACGAGCAGTACTTC; J: TRBJ2-7; D: TRBD1; V: TRBV7-2; size: .
CDR3: CASSAIPTYGYTF; DNA: TGTGCCAGTAGTGCTATCCCCACCTATGGCTACACCTTC; J: TRBJ1-2; D: .; V: TRBV19; size: .
CDR3: CATSRDLSETQYF; DNA: TGTGCCACCAGCAGAGATCTCTCAGAGACCCAGTACTTC; J: TRBJ2-5; D: .; V: TRBV15; size: .
CDR3: CASSITDRSGSYEQYF; DNA: TGTGCCAGCAGCATAACGGACAGGAGCGGCTCCTACGAGCAGTACTTC; J: TRBJ2-7; D: .; V: TRBV21-1; size: .
CDR3: CASSLDIRRSNTEAFF; DNA: TGTGCCAGCAGCTTAGATATACGGAGATCGAACACTGAAGCTTTCTTT; J: TRBJ1-1; D: .; V: TRBV7-2; size: .
CDR3: CASGLGALNTEAFF; DNA: TGTGCCAGCGGTTTGGGGGCCCTGAACACTGAAGCTTTCTTT; J: TRBJ1-1; D: .; V: TRBV3-1/TRBV3-2; size: .
CDR3: CASQGQLQETQYF; DNA: TGTGCCAGCCAGGGACAGCTTCAAGAGACCCAGTACTTC; J: TRBJ2-5; D: TRBD1; V: TRBV2; size: once
CDR3: CASSSSVGSPLHF; DNA: TGTGCCAGCAGCTCCTCCGTGGGCTCACCCCTCCACTTT; J: TRBJ1-6; D: .; V: TRBV6-6; size: .
CDR3: CASSVAADRNTEAFF; DNA: TGTGCCAGCAGCGTCGCAGCGGACAGGAACACTGAAGCTTTCTTT; J: TRBJ1-1; D: .; V: TRBV9; size: few
CDR3: CASSLYGQGTNFYGYTF; DNA: TGTGCCAGCAGCTTATACGGACAGGGTACGAACTTCTATGGCTACACCTTC; J: TRBJ1-2; D: TRBD1; V: TRBV11-2; size: .
CDR3: CASSLGDRLNTEAFF; DNA: TGTGCCAGCAGTCTAGGGGACAGATTGAACACTGAAGCTTTCTTT; J: TRBJ1-1; D: TRBD1; V: TRBV6-5; size: few
CDR3: CASSRNRVAGAYNEQFF; DNA: TGTGCCAGCAGCCGTAATAGGGTAGCGGGGGCTTACAATGAGCAGTTCTTC; J: TRBJ2-1; D: TRBD2; V: TRBV3-1/TRBV3-2; size: .
CDR3: CASSLTRDSTGYTF; DNA: TGTGCCAGCAGCCTAACCCGGGACAGCACTGGCTACACCTTC; J: TRBJ1-2; D: TRBD1; V: TRBV16; size: .
CDR3: CASSLGQGGTEAFF; DNA: TGCGCCAGCAGCTTGGGACAGGGAGGCACTGAAGCTTTCTTT; J: TRBJ1-1; D: TRBD1; V: TRBV5-1; size: .
CDR3: CASSPHPPTGGGNTGELFF; DNA: TGTGCCAGCAGCCCGCACCCACCCACAGGGGGCGGGAACACCGGGGAGCTGTTTTTT; J: TRBJ2-2; D: TRBD1; V: TRBV7-9; size: .
CDR3: CASSLRQGPNTEAFF; DNA: TGTGCCAGCAGCTTACGACAGGGCCCGAACACTGAAGCTTTCTTT; J: TRBJ1-1; D: TRBD1; V: TRBV7-9; size: .
CDR3: CASSRTGGETQYF; DNA: TGTGCCAGCTCGCGCACAGGGGGAGAGACCCAGTACTTC; J: TRBJ2-5; D: TRBD1; V: TRBV18; size: .
CDR3: CASSSPGGEGKTQYF; DNA: TGTGCCAGCAGTTCCCCCGGCGGAGAAGGAAAGACCCAGTACTTC; J: TRBJ2-5; D: .; V: TRBV28; size: .
CDR3: CASSARRGLAGPGANVLTF; DNA: TGTGCCAGTAGTGCCCGAAGGGGACTAGCGGGGCCTGGGGCCAACGTCCTGACTTTC; J: TRBJ2-6; D: TRBD2; V: TRBV19; size: .
CDR3: CASNSGLYGYTF; DNA: TGTGCCAGCAACTCGGGACTCTATGGCTACACCTTC; J: TRBJ1-2; D: .; V: TRBV5-6; size: .
CDR3: CASKTDRESWPQHF; DNA: TGTGCCAGCAAAACTGACAGGGAATCGTGGCCCCAGCATTTT; J: TRBJ1-5; D: TRBD1; V: TRBV27; size: .
CDR3: CASSRMTSGSFPGGSYNEQFF; DNA: TGTGCCAGCAGCCGAATGACTAGCGGGAGTTTCCCAGGCGGATCCTACAATGAGCAGTTCTTC; J: TRBJ2-1; D: TRBD2; V: TRBV2; size: few
CDR3: CASSLEGGTSGHKTQYF; DNA: TGTGCCAGCAGCTTAGAGGGGGGGACTAGCGGGCATAAGACCCAGTACTTC; J: TRBJ2-5; D: TRBD2; V: TRBV7-8; size: .
CDR3: CASSLEPGGNYEQYF; DNA: TGTGCCAGCAGCTTAGAGCCGGGGGGAAACTACGAGCAGTACTTC; J: TRBJ2-7; D: TRBD2; V: TRBV11-2; size: .